This T cell receptor (beta chain) was sequenced for a study of T cell changes during pregnancy in multiple sclerosis. Here immunoSEQ multiplex PCR was the method, and the copy in TCRdb shows in-frame clones only, minus some. Among 38,000 or so clones listed, approximately 94% were seen once. This TCR was sampled from a female donor with multiple sclerosis, enrolled in a pregnancy study. This specimen was peripheral blood, taken before pregnancy.

The CDR3 region has the DNA TGTGCCAGCAGCCCCCCGGGGCAGGGGATTAATCAGCCCCAGCATTTT. Its translation: CASSPPGQGINQPQHF. The chain couples TRBV7-9 to TRBJ1-5; possibly TRBD1 for D (6 bases). Trimming took 5 bases from V and 4 from J, leaving 18 bases between them. The germline CDR1 and CDR2 sequences are SEHNR and FQNEAQ (reference sequence). The CDR3 extends over 16 amino acids.